The 28 T cell receptor beta chains below were found in one sample sequenced in a study of regulatory T cells in long-lasting Graves disease. Regarding time point: newly diagnosed GD, antithyroid drugs for less than 3 months. PBMC RNA was the source of the TCR library. Through Arm-PCR of CDR3 regions and iRepertoire HTBI primers, TCR beta libraries were built. A single record per CDR3 protein comes from TCRdb applying MiXCR to the multiplex PCR reads. The repertoire holds roughly 530,000 distinct CDR3 sequences, with 15% to 20% as singletons. Another study also made use of these data, one on T cells in Graves' hyperthyroidism and ophthalmopathy.

The sequenced sample was peripheral blood mononuclear cells (PBMCs), obtained at new diagnosis, from a patient treated with antithyroid drugs. The receptors originated from a middle-aged woman with Graves disease.

In this sample, this clonotype turned up many times. This chain uses TRBV9 with TRBJ1-1; D is ambiguous. The CDR3 has 15 amino acids. CDR1 and CDR2 (germline): SGDLS, YYNGEE. Trimming shortened V by 2 bases and J by 4 bases, and 15 bases separated the two germline ends. The CDR3 here is CASSVGDDQSTEAFF. The CDR3 DNA follows: TGTGCCAGCAGCGTCGGGGATGACCAGAGCACTGAAGCTTTCTTT.

This clonotype appeared many times. The chain has TRBV7-8 and TRBJ1-5; D is ambiguous. V lost 3 bases and J lost 9, with 12 bases in between. Germline values: CDR1 SGHVS, CDR2 FQNEAQ. The CDR3 spans 13 residues. CDR3 in amino acids: CASSFHRVGPQHF. CDR3 DNA sequence: TGTGCCAGCAGCTTCCATAGGGTGGGGCCCCAGCATTTT.

Concerning this clonotype: One junction end disagrees with the germline gene, perhaps due to a read error. This chain joins TRBV11-3 and TRBJ1-1, with D unresolved. The CDR3 has 13 residues. In germline, CDR1 is SGHNT, CDR2 YENEEA. CDR3 DNA: TGTGCCAGCAGCTATGGGGTGAACACTGAAGCTCTCTTT. Translating gives CASSYGVNTEALF.

Ten or more counts support this clonotype. V gene TRBV4-1 combines with J gene TRBJ2-7; 7 bases match TRBD2. The CDR3 is made up of 15 amino acids. J gave up 5 bases and V 0 bases, and 7 bases lay outside the gene matches. In germline, CDR1 is MGHRA, CDR2 YSYEKL. For the CDR3, the DNA is TGCGCCAGCAGCCAAGAGTTAGGGAGGGAGGACGAGCAGTACTTC. This sequence encodes CASSQELGREDEQYF.

V is TRBV27 and J is TRBJ2-5; 9 bases agree with TRBD2. CDR1 and CDR2 from the germline V gene are MNHEY and SMNVEV (reference sequence). J lost 4 bases, V lost 5 bases, and 11 bases had no gene match. CDR3 length: 16 residues. CDR3 sequence (DNA): TGTGCCAGCAGTCTCCAACCCGCGGGAGGGGGAGAGACCCAGTACTTC. Its translation is CASSLQPAGGGETQYF.

In its sample, this clonotype was seen many times. In nucleotides, the CDR3 is TGTGCCAGCAGTGCCCCAGACCAGGAAGGCTACACCTTC. Residues: CASSAPDQEGYTF. This chain joins TRBV12-3 or TRBV12-4 and TRBJ1-2; D remains unclear. The CDR3 length is 13 residues. Trimming removed 5 bases at V and 8 bases at J, with 15 bases between.

In this sample, this clonotype turned up many times. The chain uses TRBV10-3 and TRBJ1-2; possible D gene TRBD1, 6 bases. Germline CDR1 is ENHRY and CDR2 is SYGVKD. Trimming shortened V by 0 bases and J by 2 bases, and 10 bases separated the two germline ends. There are 15 residues in the CDR3. CDR3 nucleotide sequence: TGTGCCATCAGTGAGTCGACCGGGGGCAACTATGGCTACACCTTC. Residues: CAISESTGGNYGYTF.

This clonotype turned up a few times. The chain couples TRBV4-1 to TRBJ1-2; D gene unclear. There are 19 residues in the CDR3. V lost 1 base and J lost 7, with 28 bases in between. Germline V gene sequence: CDR1 MGHRA, CDR2 YSYEKL. The DNA of the CDR3 is TGCGCCAGCAGCCAAGTTGAGGGCGACTACGCGAAAACCTTTACTGGCTACACCTTC. Residues: CASSQVEGDYAKTFTGYTF.

This clonotype was seen only a few times. The chain employs TRBV19 and TRBJ2-7, with TRBD1 matching over 7 bases. V dropped 10 bases and J dropped 3; count of bases not matched to a gene: 15. The CDR3 has 15 amino acids. The germline V gene encodes CDR1 LNHDA and CDR2 SQIVND (reference sequence). CDR3 DNA: TGTGCCACCCGCCAGGGACAGAACCCTTTCTACGAGCAGTACTTC. The encoded protein is CATRQGQNPFYEQYF.

The gene calls are TRBV4-1 and TRBJ1-5, with D tentatively TRBD1 (5 bases). This CDR3 region has 15 residues. Between the trimmed V and J ends, which lost 0 bases and 5 bases, there was a span of 11 bases. Germline values: CDR1 MGHRA, CDR2 YSYEKL. The CDR3 is CASSQDRVEHQPQHF. The CDR3 bases are TGCGCCAGCAGCCAAGACAGGGTGGAACATCAGCCCCAGCATTTT.

The rearrangement links TRBV19 to TRBJ1-2; TRBD1 agrees at 9 bases. Trimming took 7 bases from V and 3 from J; bases not matched to a gene: 12. The CDR3 extends over 16 amino acids. The V gene's germline CDR1 is LNHDA and CDR2 SQIVND (reference sequence). CDR3 nucleotide sequence: TGTGCCAGTACCTCCCACAGGGGGCATGGGGACTATGGCTACACCTTC. Protein: CASTSHRGHGDYGYTF.

The chain employs TRBV12-3 or TRBV12-4 and TRBJ1-2; weak D call: TRBD1 (5 bases). With 3 bases removed from V and 6 bases from J, the gap between germline ends came to 8 bases. The CDR3 contains 12 residues. CDR3 protein: CASSFWGDGYTF. CDR3 DNA sequence: TGTGCCAGCAGTTTTTGGGGGGATGGCTACACCTTC.

This clonotype has only a few counts. The CDR3 loop is CASSPTGSRIQPQHF. In DNA, the CDR3 is TGTGCCAGCAGTCCGACAGGGTCTCGGATTCAGCCCCAGCATTTT. The V and J genes are TRBV28 and TRBJ1-5, with 7 bases identical to TRBD1. The CDR3 contains 15 residues. In germline, CDR1 is MDHEN, CDR2 SYDVKM. V shed 5 bases, J shed 6 bases, and the junction held 10 bases outside the gene matches.

This clonotype was seen repeatedly, ten times or more. V usage is TRBV6-1 and J usage is TRBJ1-2; D is possibly TRBD1 (5 bases). Trimming shortened V by 7 bases and J by 4 bases, and 16 bases separated the two germline ends. The CDR3 runs to 14 residues. From germline, CDR1 is MNHNS and CDR2 SASEGT. CDR3 loop: CASKGDEASYGYTF. The CDR3 DNA reads TGTGCCAGCAAAGGGGACGAAGCCAGCTATGGCTACACCTTC.

Notes on this clonotype: A single base separates this from a much larger clone, so it may be a read error. J is TRBJ2-4 and V is TRBV13; possibly TRBD1 or TRBD2 for D (5 bases each). Gene TRBJ2-7 matches the end of the DNA better, so the J call may be wrong. This CDR3 has 15 amino acids. Germline lookup yields CDR1 PRHDT and CDR2 FYEKMQ (reference sequence). The CDR3 is CASNPRGRSSYEQYF. The CDR3 bases are TGTGCCAGCAACCCCCGGGGCCGGAGCTCCTACGAGCAGTACTTC.

The gene calls are TRBV11-3 and TRBJ2-7; 13 bases map to TRBD2. Germline CDR1 is SGHNT and CDR2 is YENEEA. This CDR3 spans 15 amino acids. Germline trimming cut 4 bases from V and 6 bases from J; bases unmatched to any gene: 6. The CDR3 loop reads CASSSQGLAGVEQYF. CDR3 coding DNA: TGTGCCAGCAGCTCACAAGGACTAGCGGGGGTCGAGCAGTACTTC.

This clonotype was picked up a small number of times. The chain couples TRBV6-5 to TRBJ1-3, with a weak D call TRBD1 (5 bases). V lost 0 bases and J lost 0, with 9 bases in between. This CDR3 comprises 16 residues. Germline values: CDR1 MNHEY, CDR2 SVGAGI. The CDR3 coding sequence is TGTGCCAGCAGTTACTCTTTACAGGTCTCTGGAAACACCATATATTTT. Translating it yields CASSYSLQVSGNTIYF.

This sequence joins TRBV7-9 and TRBJ2-2; the match to TRBD2 covers 7 bases. After removal of 5 bases from V and 7 bases from J, the junction contained 13 bases not matched to a gene. Germline loops: CDR1 SEHNR, CDR2 FQNEAQ (reference sequence). The CDR3 sequence is 16 residues long. CDR3 protein: CASSIPSLRGNGELFF. The CDR3 DNA reads as TGTGCCAGCAGCATACCCTCTTTGCGGGGGAACGGGGAGCTGTTTTTT.

The J gene is TRBJ2-5, the V gene TRBV7-9, with D perhaps matching TRBD2 (6 bases). The CDR3 has 14 residues. The germline V gene has CDR1 SEHNR and CDR2 FQNEAQ (reference sequence). Trimming took off 4 bases at V and 4 bases at J, with 13 bases between the two ends. CDR3 DNA sequence: TGTGCCAGCAGCTCCCGCCGGGGACTAGAGACCCAGTACTTC. It specifies CASSSRRGLETQYF.

About this clonotype: A much more abundant neighbour one base away suggests this may be a read error. The chain couples TRBV13 to TRBJ2-1; 7 bases agree with TRBD1. CDR3 size: 14 residues. Germline V lookup: CDR1 PRHDT, CDR2 FYEKMQ (reference sequence). The CDR3 sequence: CAGSQRGRLNEQFF. The CDR3 nucleotides read TGTGCCGGCAGTCAAAGGGGGCGGCTGAATGAGCAGTTCTTC.

The gene calls are TRBV30 and TRBJ2-3, with TRBD1 identical over 7 bases. Unmatched junction bases numbered 3, after V lost 7 bases and J lost 2 bases. CDR3 length equals 12 residues. Germline CDR1 is GTSNPN and CDR2 is SVGIG (reference sequence). CDR3 in DNA: TGTGCCTTGACAGGGTTCACAGATACGCAGTATTTT. Translated: CALTGFTDTQYF.

The chain couples TRBV3-1 to TRBJ2-1, with TRBD2 identical over 9 bases. V shed 3 bases, J shed 6 bases, and the junction held 9 bases outside the gene matches. Germline CDR1 and CDR2: LGHDT and YNNKEL (reference sequence). The CDR3 totals 16 residues. The CDR3 region has the DNA TGTGCCAGCAGCCACCACAGCGGGGGGAAGTCCAATGAGCAGTTCTTC. Protein sequence: CASSHHSGGKSNEQFF.

This clonotype showed up just a few times. V gene TRBV13 combines with J gene TRBJ1-2; 7 nucleotides match TRBD1. Trimming cost V 0 bases and J 4 bases; bases outside gene matches: 5. CDR3 length: 15 amino acids. Germline CDR1 and CDR2: PRHDT and FYEKMQ (reference sequence). The CDR3 sequence: CASSLGVTGFYGYTF. CDR3 coding DNA: TGTGCCAGCAGCTTAGGGGTGACAGGGTTCTATGGCTACACCTTC. Together with reference TRBV13 and TRBJ1-2, the CDR3 gives the full variable domain: AAGVIQSPRHLIKEKRETATLKCYPIPRHDTVYWYQQGPGQDPQFLISFYEKMQSDKGSIPDRFSAQQFSDYHSELNMSSLELGDSALYFCASSLGVTGFYGYTFGSGTRLTVV.

This clonotype turned up a few times. The chain links TRBV5-1 to TRBJ2-2, with TRBD1 matching 7 bases. Germline V gives CDR1 SGHRS, CDR2 YFSETQ. Losses at the gene ends were 6 bases for V and 1 base for J; bases not matched to a gene: 12. The CDR3 extends over 17 amino acids. The CDR3 nucleotides are TGCGCCAGCAAGCCCCACCCGGGACAGATGAACACCGGGGAGCTGTTTTTT. This sequence encodes CASKPHPGQMNTGELFF.

This clonotype was detected ten times or more. The V call is TRBV6-5, the J call TRBJ1-1, with D unclear. V was shortened by 0 bases and J by 6 bases, with 11 bases between the two germline ends. Germline CDR1 is MNHEY and CDR2 is SVGAGI. The CDR3 totals 14 residues. This CDR3 is CASSYSWGGSEAFF. The DNA for the CDR3 is TGTGCCAGCAGTTACTCATGGGGAGGGTCTGAAGCTTTCTTT.

The J gene is TRBJ1-5, the V gene TRBV19; D unresolved. V lost 7 bases and J 5 bases, leaving 18 bases between the germline ends. Germline-derived CDR1 and CDR2 are LNHDA and SQIVND (reference sequence). This CDR3 spans 15 amino acids. CDR3 nucleotides: TGTGCCAGTATCCTAGAACACGTGGGGTATCAGCCCCAGCATTTT. Encoded protein: CASILEHVGYQPQHF.

The table lists this clonotype with many counts. This chain uses TRBV5-1 with TRBJ2-5, with D maybe TRBD1 (5 bases). V dropped 5 bases and J dropped 2 bases, with 19 bases sitting between them. CDR1 and CDR2 (germline): SGHRS, YFSETQ. The CDR3 has 16 amino acids. The CDR3 bases are TGCGCCAGCAGACTCCTATCAGGGCAGAAACAAGAGACCCAGTACTTC. This gives the protein CASRLLSGQKQETQYF.

This clonotype turned up a few times. The chain combines TRBV2 with TRBJ1-2; tentative D call: TRBD1 (5 bases). CDR3 size: 16 residues. The germline gives CDR1 SNHLY, CDR2 FYNNEI. The V and J ends lost 7 bases and 1 base respectively, with 19 bases between them. This chain's CDR3 is CASTPLGHDGNYGYTF. In DNA form, the CDR3 reads TGTGCCAGCACTCCCCTAGGACACGATGGTAACTATGGCTACACCTTC.